This is a list of T cell receptor beta chains from one sample in a study of cytomegalovirus exposure and HLA in healthy donors. Produced via immunoSEQ multiplex PCR; TCRdb's table is partial and in-frame only. The sample gives some 150,000 clones, roughly 85% of which show up once; about 2.4% is in the top ten. The sequenced sample consisted of PBMCs. These TCRs come from a woman younger than 35 in good health and CMV-seronegative. The CDR3 runs from the conserved cysteine through the conserved F or W. D genes are given only for firm matches. For some rows the clone size is stated as once, few or many, or as a class when expanded; others skip it.

V	size	D	J	DNA	CDR3
TRBV6-1	NA	NA	TRBJ2-7	TGTGCCAGCAGTGAATCGGTTCGGCGGGAGCAGTACTTC	CASSESVRREQYF
TRBV7-2	NA	NA	TRBJ1-2	TGTGCCAGCAGCTTGAACAGGGTTAACTACTATGGCTACACCTTC	CASSLNRVNYYGYTF
TRBV30	NA	NA	TRBJ1-2	TGTGCCTGGTTCCGGGACACCCTCAAGCGGGGCTACACCTTC	CAWFRDTLKRGYTF
TRBV6-1	NA	NA	TRBJ1-4	TGTGCCAGCAGTAGAACAGCAACTAATGAAAAACTGTTTTTT	CASSRTATNEKLFF
TRBV6-5	NA	TRBD2	TRBJ2-5	TGTGCCAGCACCCGAGCGGGAGCGGAGACCCAGTACTTC	CASTRAGAETQYF
TRBV19	NA	NA	TRBJ1-6	TGTGCCAGTAATATAGACAGGAACTATAATTCACCCCTCCACTTT	CASNIDRNYNSPLHF
TRBV29-1	once	TRBD1	TRBJ2-5	TGCAGCGGGGGACAGGGGCAAGAGACCCAGTACTTC	CSGGQGQETQYF
TRBV5-1	NA	NA	TRBJ2-7	TGCGCCAGCTCAGGGCGACCCTTTGGACGCACCTCCTACGAGCAGTACTTC	CASSGRPFGRTSYEQYF
TRBV5-1	NA	NA	TRBJ2-5	TGCGCCAGCAGCTTGGGGGCGGGACAAGAGACCCAGTACTTC	CASSLGAGQETQYF
TRBV5-1	NA	TRBD1	TRBJ2-7	TGCGCCAGCAGCTTAGACGACAGGGGCCACGAGCAGTACTTC	CASSLDDRGHEQYF
TRBV25-1	NA	NA	TRBJ1-1	TGTGCCAGTCAGGGGAGGGACTACACTGAAGCTTTCTTT	CASQGRDYTEAFF
TRBV7-8	NA	NA	TRBJ2-3	TGTGCCAGCCGTGGGGGGTATAGGGCAGATACGCAGTATTTT	CASRGGYRADTQYF
TRBV14	NA	TRBD1	TRBJ1-6	TGTGCCAGCAGCCAAGAGGACAGGGTAACCTATAATTCACCCCTCCACTTT	CASSQEDRVTYNSPLHF
TRBV2	once	NA	TRBJ1-4	TGTGCCAGCAGGCAAGGGGGTGAAAAACTGTTTTTT	CASRQGGEKLFF
TRBV6-6	NA	NA	TRBJ1-1	TGTGCCAGCACCCCGACGTGGGCAACTGAAGCTTTCTTT	CASTPTWATEAFF
TRBV27	NA	NA	TRBJ1-4	TGTGCCAGCAGGGGTCGTCGGGTCAATGAAAAACTGTTTTTT	CASRGRRVNEKLFF
TRBV30	NA	NA	TRBJ1-3	TGTGCCTGGAGTGTTTCTCCCGGAAACACCATATATTTT	CAWSVSPGNTIYF
TRBV12-5	NA	TRBD2	TRBJ2-4	TGTGCTAGTGGTTTGGGGGGCGGGGGGTCGGGCATTCAGTACTTC	CASGLGGGGSGIQYF
TRBV6-1	NA	TRBD2	TRBJ2-1	TGTGCCAGCCGCCTAGCGGGGGGCAATGAGCAGTTCTTC	CASRLAGGNEQFF
TRBV6-5	NA	NA	TRBJ1-1	TGTGCCAGCAGTTACCTACCCTTACCGTACACTGAAGCTTTCTTT	CASSYLPLPYTEAFF
TRBV5-1	once	NA	TRBJ1-6	TGCGCCAGCAGCTTGGACGGCAGGGATAATTCACCCCTCCACTTT	CASSLDGRDNSPLHF
TRBV11-2	NA	TRBD1	TRBJ2-2	TGTGCCAGCAGCTTAGGAGGGGGCTGGAACACCGGGGAGCTGTTTTTT	CASSLGGGWNTGELFF
TRBV13	NA	TRBD2	TRBJ2-3	TGTGCCGGCAGCTTGGTAGCGGGAGGGCCAGATACGCAGTATTTT	CAGSLVAGGPDTQYF
TRBV6-5	NA	NA	TRBJ1-5	TGTGCCAGCAGTGTTATAGGACAAACAAATCAGCCCCAGCATTTT	CASSVIGQTNQPQHF
TRBV4-3	NA	NA	TRBJ2-1	TGCGCCAGCAGCCAAGTTTTAGCGAGTGAGCAGTTCTTC	CASSQVLASEQFF
TRBV27	NA	NA	TRBJ1-6	TGTGCCAGCAGTCGGGGGAGCTCCTATAATTCACCCCTCCACTTT	CASSRGSSYNSPLHF
TRBV13	NA	TRBD2	TRBJ2-7	TGTGCCAGCAGCTTAGCCGGGCTAGCGGGATTCTACGAGCAGTACTTC	CASSLAGLAGFYEQYF
TRBV11-3	NA	NA	TRBJ2-3	TGTGCCAGCAGCTTAGGATCTTACGGGACAGATACGCAGTATTTT	CASSLGSYGTDTQYF
TRBV7-2	NA	TRBD2	TRBJ2-3	TGTGCCAGCAGCTTACTAGCGGGGGCGCAGTATTTT	CASSLLAGAQYF
TRBV27	NA	NA	TRBJ2-5	TGTGCCAGCAGTCCCCTCGGGGTAGCGGTCGAGACCCAGTACTTC	CASSPLGVAVETQYF
TRBV11-2	NA	NA	TRBJ2-2	TGTGCCAGCAGCTTAGTTTCCAGAAACACCGGGGAGCTGTTTTTT	CASSLVSRNTGELFF
TRBV4-1	NA	NA	TRBJ2-3	TGCGCCAGCAGCCCGTACGGGGGTTCGCGGGATACGCAGTATTTT	CASSPYGGSRDTQYF
TRBV28	NA	NA	TRBJ1-5	TGTGCCAGCAGTTTCAATCCCGGGCAGCCCCAGCATTTT	CASSFNPGQPQHF
TRBV7-9	few	NA	TRBJ2-5	TGTGCCAGCAGCCCCCTAGGCGTAGCAGAATCAGAGACCCAGTACTTC	CASSPLGVAESETQYF
TRBV4-2	NA	NA	TRBJ2-3	TGTGCCAGCAGCCCCCAGACAACCCCTTACACAGATACGCAGTATTTT	CASSPQTTPYTDTQYF
TRBV19	NA	TRBD1	TRBJ2-7	TGTGCCAGTAGTACAGTCGCCTCTCCGGGACAGGGTCGGTCCTACGAGCAGTACTTC	CASSTVASPGQGRSYEQYF
TRBV4-1	NA	TRBD2	TRBJ2-7	TGCGCCAGCAGCCAAGAGGGACTAGCGGGAATCTACGAGCAGTACTTC	CASSQEGLAGIYEQYF
TRBV7-3	NA	NA	TRBJ2-3	TGTGCCAGCAGCTTAGAAGGCGGGTGGAGCCCAGATACGCAGTATTTT	CASSLEGGWSPDTQYF
TRBV5-5	NA	TRBD2	TRBJ2-7	TGTGCCAGCAGCCTTAGCGGGAGGTTCCGCGAGCAGTACTTC	CASSLSGRFREQYF
TRBV27	NA	NA	TRBJ2-5	TGTGCCAGCAGTCCCAGACTAGGGGCGGGAGAGACCCAGTACTTC	CASSPRLGAGETQYF
TRBV7-2	NA	TRBD2	TRBJ2-1	TGTGCCAGCAGCTTAAGGCCTAGCGGGAGGGGGAATGAGCAGTTCTTC	CASSLRPSGRGNEQFF
TRBV6-5	once	NA	TRBJ1-1	TGTGCCAGCAGAATGCAGGGCAGGCGGACTGAAGCTTTCTTT	CASRMQGRRTEAFF
TRBV5-1	NA	NA	TRBJ2-3	TGCGCCAGCAGCTTGGGAGGGCTGGGCGATACGCAGTATTTT	CASSLGGLGDTQYF
TRBV29-1	NA	NA	TRBJ2-5	TGCAGCGTTGTTGGGCTAACAGAGACCCAGTACTTC	CSVVGLTETQYF
TRBV7-8	few	NA	TRBJ2-4	TGTGCCAGCAGCTCCACAATAAGAGACGGAGCCGTAAACATTCAGTACTTC	CASSSTIRDGAVNIQYF